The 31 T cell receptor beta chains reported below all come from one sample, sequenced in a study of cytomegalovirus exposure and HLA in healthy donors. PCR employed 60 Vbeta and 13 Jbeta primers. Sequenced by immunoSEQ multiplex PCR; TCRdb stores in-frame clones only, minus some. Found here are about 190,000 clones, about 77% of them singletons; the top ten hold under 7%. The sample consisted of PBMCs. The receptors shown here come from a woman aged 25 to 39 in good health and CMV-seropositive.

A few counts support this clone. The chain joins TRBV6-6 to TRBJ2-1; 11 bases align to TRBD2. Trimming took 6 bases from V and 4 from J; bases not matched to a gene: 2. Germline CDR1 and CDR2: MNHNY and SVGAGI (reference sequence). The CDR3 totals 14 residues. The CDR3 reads CASSLAGGYNEQFF. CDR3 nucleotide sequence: TGTGCCAGCAGCCTAGCGGGAGGATACAATGAGCAGTTCTTC.

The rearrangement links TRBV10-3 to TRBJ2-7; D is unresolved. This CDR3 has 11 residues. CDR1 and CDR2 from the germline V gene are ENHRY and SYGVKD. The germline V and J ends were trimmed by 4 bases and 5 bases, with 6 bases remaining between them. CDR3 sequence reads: CAISAGNEQYF. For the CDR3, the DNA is TGTGCCATCAGTGCTGGCAACGAGCAGTACTTC.

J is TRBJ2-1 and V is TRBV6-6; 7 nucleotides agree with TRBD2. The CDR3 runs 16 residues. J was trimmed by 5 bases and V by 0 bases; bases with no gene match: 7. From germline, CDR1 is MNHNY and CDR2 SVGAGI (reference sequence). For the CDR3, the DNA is TGTGCCAGCAGTTACTCCCCTCCCGGGAGGAACAATGAGCAGTTCTTC. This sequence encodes CASSYSPPGRNNEQFF.

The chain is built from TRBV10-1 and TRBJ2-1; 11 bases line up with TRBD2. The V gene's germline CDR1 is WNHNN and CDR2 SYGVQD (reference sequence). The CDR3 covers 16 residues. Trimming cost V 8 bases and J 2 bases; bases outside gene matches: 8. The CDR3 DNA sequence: TGCGCCAGCCGATGTATAGCGGGAGGGCCCTACAATGAGCAGTTCTTC. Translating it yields CASRCIAGGPYNEQFF.

The CDR3 loop is CASSSGTGALLVSYEQYF. The DNA for the CDR3 is TGTGCCAGCAGCTCCGGGACAGGGGCCCTATTAGTCTCCTACGAGCAGTACTTC. The rearrangement uses TRBV5-5 and TRBJ2-7, with 10 bases aligning to TRBD1. The germline V gene has CDR1 SGHKS and CDR2 YYEKEE (reference sequence). Unmatched junction bases numbered 12, after V lost 3 bases and J lost 0 bases. The CDR3 sequence is 18 residues long.

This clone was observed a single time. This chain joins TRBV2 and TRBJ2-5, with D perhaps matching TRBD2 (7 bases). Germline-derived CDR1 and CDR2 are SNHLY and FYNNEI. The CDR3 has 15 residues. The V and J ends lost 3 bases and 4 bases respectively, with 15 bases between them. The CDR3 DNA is TGTGCCAGCAGTGAGGGGGGGGCCGACGGAGAGACCCAGTACTTC. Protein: CASSEGGADGETQYF. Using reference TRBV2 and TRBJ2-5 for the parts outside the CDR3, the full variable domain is EPEVTQTPSHQVTQMGQEVILRCVPISNHLYFYWYRQILGQKVEFLVSFYNNEISEKSEIFDDQFSVERPDGSNFTLKIRSTKLEDSAMYFCASSEGGADGETQYFGPGTRLLVL.

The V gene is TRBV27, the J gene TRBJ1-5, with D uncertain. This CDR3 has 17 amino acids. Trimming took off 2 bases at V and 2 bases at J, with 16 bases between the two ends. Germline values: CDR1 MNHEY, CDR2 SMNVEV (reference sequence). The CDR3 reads CASSLAVFAEGNQPQHF. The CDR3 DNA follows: TGTGCCAGCAGTTTAGCCGTCTTTGCGGAGGGCAATCAGCCCCAGCATTTT.

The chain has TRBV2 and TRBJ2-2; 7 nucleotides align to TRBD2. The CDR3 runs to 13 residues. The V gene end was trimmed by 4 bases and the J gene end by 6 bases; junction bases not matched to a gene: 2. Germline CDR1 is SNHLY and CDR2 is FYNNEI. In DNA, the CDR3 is TGTGCCAGCAGTGTTCGGGGGGCCGGGGAGCTGTTTTTT. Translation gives CASSVRGAGELFF.

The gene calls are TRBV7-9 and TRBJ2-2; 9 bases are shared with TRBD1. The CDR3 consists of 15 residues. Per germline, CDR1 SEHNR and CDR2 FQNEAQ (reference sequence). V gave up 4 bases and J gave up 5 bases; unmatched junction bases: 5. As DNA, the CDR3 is TGTGCCAGCAGCTCGGACAGGGGATGGACCGGGGAGCTGTTTTTT. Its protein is CASSSDRGWTGELFF.

The CDR3 loop is CASSLFQGGTGELFF. CDR3 DNA: TGTGCCAGCAGCTTGTTCCAGGGTGGCACCGGGGAGCTGTTTTTT. The chain combines TRBV5-4 with TRBJ2-2; D may be TRBD1 (5 bases). The CDR3 contains 15 residues. In germline, CDR1 is SGHNT, CDR2 YYREEE (reference sequence). V lost 1 base to trimming and J lost 4 bases, with 11 bases between them. The whole variable domain, remainder taken from reference TRBV5-4 and TRBJ2-2, is ETGVTQSPTHLIKTRGQQVTLRCSSQSGHNTVSWYQQALGQGPQFIFQYYREEENGRGNFPPRFSGLQFPNYSSELNVNALELDDSALYLCASSLFQGGTGELFFGEGSRLTVL.

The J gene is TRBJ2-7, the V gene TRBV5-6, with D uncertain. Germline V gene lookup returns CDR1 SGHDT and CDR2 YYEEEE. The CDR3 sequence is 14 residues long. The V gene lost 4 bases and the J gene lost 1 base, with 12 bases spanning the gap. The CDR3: CASSVLVPSYEQYF. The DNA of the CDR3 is TGTGCCAGCAGCGTTCTCGTCCCTTCCTACGAGCAGTACTTC.

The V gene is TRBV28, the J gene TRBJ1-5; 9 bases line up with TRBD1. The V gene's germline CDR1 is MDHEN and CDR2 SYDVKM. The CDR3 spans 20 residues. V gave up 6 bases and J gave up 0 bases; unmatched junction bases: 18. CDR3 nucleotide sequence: TGTGCCAGCAGCCAAACCGGGACAGGGTATAGGGGGTATAGCAATCAGCCCCAGCATTTT. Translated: CASSQTGTGYRGYSNQPQHF.

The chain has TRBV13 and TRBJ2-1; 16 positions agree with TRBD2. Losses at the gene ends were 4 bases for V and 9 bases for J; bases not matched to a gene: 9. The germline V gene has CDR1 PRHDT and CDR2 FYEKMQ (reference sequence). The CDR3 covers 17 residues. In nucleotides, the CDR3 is TGTGCCAGCAGCTGGGGACTAGCGGGAGGGCCCCCTGGTGAGCAGTTCTTC. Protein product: CASSWGLAGGPPGEQFF. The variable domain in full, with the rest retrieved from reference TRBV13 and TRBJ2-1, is AAGVIQSPRHLIKEKRETATLKCYPIPRHDTVYWYQQGPGQDPQFLISFYEKMQSDKGSIPDRFSAQQFSDYHSELNMSSLELGDSALYFCASSWGLAGGPPGEQFFGPGTRLTVL.

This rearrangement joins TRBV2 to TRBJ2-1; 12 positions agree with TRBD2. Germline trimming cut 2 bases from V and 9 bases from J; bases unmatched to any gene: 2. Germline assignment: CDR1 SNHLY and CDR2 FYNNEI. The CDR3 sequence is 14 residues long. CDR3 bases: TGTGCCAGCAGTGAACTAGCGGGGGGGGTTGAGCAGTTCTTC. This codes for CASSELAGGVEQFF.

CDR3 sequence (DNA): TGTGCCAGCCTGCTCAACAGGGGGCTGGCCTACGAGCAGTACTTC. Amino acid sequence: CASLLNRGLAYEQYF. The chain carries TRBV5-5 and TRBJ2-7, with 9 bases fitting TRBD1. V lost 7 bases and J lost 2; bases outside the gene matches: 10. The CDR3 is 15 amino acids. Germline V CDR1 and CDR2: SGHKS, YYEKEE (reference sequence).

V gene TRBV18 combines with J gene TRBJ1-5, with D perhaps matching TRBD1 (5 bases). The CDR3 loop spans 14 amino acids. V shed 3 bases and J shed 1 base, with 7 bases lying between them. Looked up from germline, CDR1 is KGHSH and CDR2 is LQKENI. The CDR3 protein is CASSPAGSNQPQHF. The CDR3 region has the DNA TGTGCCAGCTCACCGGCAGGGAGCAATCAGCCCCAGCATTTT.

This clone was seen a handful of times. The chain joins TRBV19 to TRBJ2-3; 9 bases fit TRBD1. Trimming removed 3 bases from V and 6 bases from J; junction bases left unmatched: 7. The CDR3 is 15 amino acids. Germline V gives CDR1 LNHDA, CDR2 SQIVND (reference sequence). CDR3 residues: CASSMRDRVSDTQYF. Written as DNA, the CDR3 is TGTGCCAGTAGTATGAGGGACAGGGTAAGCGATACGCAGTATTTT.

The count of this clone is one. The CDR3 DNA reads as TGTGCCAGCAGCCCACCTCCCGCTAGCGGGAGTTGGAATGAGCAGTTCTTC. This sequence encodes CASSPPPASGSWNEQFF. The V and J genes are TRBV11-2 and TRBJ2-1, with TRBD2 matching 10 bases. The CDR3 has 17 amino acids. Germline loops: CDR1 SGHAT, CDR2 FQNNGV. Germline trimming cut 5 bases from V and 7 bases from J; bases unmatched to any gene: 14. Looking up the rest from reference TRBV11-2 and TRBJ2-1 gives the full variable domain: EAGVAQSPRYKIIEKRQSVAFWCNPISGHATLYWYQQILGQGPKLLIQFQNNGVVDDSQLPKDRFSAERLKGVDSTLKIQPAKLEDSAVYLCASSPPPASGSWNEQFFGPGTRLTVL.

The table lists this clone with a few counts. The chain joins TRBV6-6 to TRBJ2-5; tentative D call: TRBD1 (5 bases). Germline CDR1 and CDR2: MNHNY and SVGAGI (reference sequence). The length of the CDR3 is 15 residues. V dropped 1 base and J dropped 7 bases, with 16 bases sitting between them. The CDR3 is CASSYWVGSRGTQYF. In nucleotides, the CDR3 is TGTGCCAGCAGTTACTGGGTGGGTTCAAGGGGGACCCAGTACTTC.

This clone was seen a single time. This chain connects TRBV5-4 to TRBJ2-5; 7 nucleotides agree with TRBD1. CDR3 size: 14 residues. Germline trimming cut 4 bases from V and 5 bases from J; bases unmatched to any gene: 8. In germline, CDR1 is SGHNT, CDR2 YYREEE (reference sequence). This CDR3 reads CASSLGQARETQYF. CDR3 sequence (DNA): TGTGCCAGCAGCCTTGGACAGGCAAGGGAGACCCAGTACTTC.

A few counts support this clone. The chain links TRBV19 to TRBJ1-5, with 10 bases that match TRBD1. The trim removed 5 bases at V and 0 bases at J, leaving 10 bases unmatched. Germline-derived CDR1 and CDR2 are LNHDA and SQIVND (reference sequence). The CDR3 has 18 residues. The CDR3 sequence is CASSEITGTGVSNQPQHF. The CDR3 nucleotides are TGTGCCAGTAGTGAGATAACCGGGACAGGGGTTAGCAATCAGCCCCAGCATTTT.

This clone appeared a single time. The CDR3 protein is CASSPGGGTVDTF. For the CDR3, the DNA is TGTGCCAGCAGCCCAGGGGGTGGGACGGTAGACACCTTC. The chain couples TRBV7-2 to TRBJ1-2; 7 nucleotides align to TRBD1. CDR1 and CDR2 from the germline V gene are SGHTA and FQGNSA. The CDR3 is 13 residues long. Germline trimming cut 5 bases from V and 12 bases from J; bases unmatched to any gene: 12.

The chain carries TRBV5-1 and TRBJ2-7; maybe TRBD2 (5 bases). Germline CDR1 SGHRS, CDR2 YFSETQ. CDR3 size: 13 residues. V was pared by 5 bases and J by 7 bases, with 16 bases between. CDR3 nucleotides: TGCGCCAGCAGGGACGGGTCCCGAGGGGAGCAGTACTTC. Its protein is CASRDGSRGEQYF.

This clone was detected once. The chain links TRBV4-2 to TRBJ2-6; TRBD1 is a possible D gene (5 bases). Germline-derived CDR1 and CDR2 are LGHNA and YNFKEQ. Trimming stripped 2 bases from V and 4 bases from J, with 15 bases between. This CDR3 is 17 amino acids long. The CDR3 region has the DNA TGTGCCAGCAGCCAAAACAGGCTTACTCTGGGGGCCAACGTCCTGACTTTC. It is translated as CASSQNRLTLGANVLTF.

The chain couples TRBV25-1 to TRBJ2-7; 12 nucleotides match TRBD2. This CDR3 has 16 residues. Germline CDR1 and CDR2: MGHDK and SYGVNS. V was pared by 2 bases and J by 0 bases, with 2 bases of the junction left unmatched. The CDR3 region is CASSEPGLAGSYEQYF. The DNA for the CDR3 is TGTGCCAGCAGTGAACCGGGACTAGCGGGCTCCTACGAGCAGTACTTC.

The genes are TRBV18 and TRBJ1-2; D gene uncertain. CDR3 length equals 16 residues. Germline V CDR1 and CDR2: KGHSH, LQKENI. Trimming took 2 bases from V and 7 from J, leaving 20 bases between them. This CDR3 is CASSPLDGSDKTGYTF. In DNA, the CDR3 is TGTGCCAGCTCACCATTAGATGGCTCCGACAAAACTGGCTACACCTTC.

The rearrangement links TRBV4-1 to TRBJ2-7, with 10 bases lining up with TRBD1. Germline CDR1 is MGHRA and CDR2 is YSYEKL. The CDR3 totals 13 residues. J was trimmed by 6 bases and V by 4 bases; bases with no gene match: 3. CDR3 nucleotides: TGCGCCAGCAGCCCGGGACAGGGGACCGAGCAGTACTTC. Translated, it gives CASSPGQGTEQYF.

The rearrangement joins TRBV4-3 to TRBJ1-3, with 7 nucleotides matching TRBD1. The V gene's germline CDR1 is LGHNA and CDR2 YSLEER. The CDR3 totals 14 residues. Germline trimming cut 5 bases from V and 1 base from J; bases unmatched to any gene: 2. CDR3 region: CASSWDSSGNTIYF. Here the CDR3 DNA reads TGCGCCAGCAGCTGGGACAGTTCTGGAAACACCATATATTTT.

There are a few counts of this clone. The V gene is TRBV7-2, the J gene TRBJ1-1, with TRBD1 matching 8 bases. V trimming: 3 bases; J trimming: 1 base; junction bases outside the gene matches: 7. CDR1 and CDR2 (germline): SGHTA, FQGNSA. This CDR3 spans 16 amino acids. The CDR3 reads CASSLFPGTGNTEAFF. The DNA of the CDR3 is TGTGCCAGCAGCTTGTTCCCCGGGACAGGGAACACTGAAGCTTTCTTT. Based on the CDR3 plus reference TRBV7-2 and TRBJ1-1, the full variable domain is GAGVSQSPSNKVTEKGKDVELRCDPISGHTALYWYRQSLGQGLEFLIYFQGNSAPDKSGLPSDRFSAERTGGSVSTLTIQRTQQEDSAVYLCASSLFPGTGNTEAFFGQGTRLTVV.

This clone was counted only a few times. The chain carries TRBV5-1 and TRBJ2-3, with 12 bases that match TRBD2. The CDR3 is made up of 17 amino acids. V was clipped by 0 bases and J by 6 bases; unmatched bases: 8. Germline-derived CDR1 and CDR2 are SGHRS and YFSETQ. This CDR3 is CASSLDGTSGLWDTQYF. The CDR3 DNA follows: TGCGCCAGCAGCTTGGATGGGACTAGCGGGTTGTGGGATACGCAGTATTTT.

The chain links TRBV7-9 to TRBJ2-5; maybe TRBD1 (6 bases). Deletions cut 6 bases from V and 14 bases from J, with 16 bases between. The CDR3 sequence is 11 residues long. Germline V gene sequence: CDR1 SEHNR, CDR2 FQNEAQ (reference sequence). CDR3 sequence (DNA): TGTGCCAGCAGTTCAGGGGTCCTGAGCTACTTC. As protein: CASSSGVLSYF. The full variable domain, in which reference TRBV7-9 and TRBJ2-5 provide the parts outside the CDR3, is DTGVSQNPRHKITKRGQNVTFRCDPISEHNRLYWYRQTLGQGPEFLTYFQNEAQLEKSRLLSDRFSAERPKGSFSTLEIQRTEQGDSAMYLCASSSGVLSYFGPGTRLLVL.